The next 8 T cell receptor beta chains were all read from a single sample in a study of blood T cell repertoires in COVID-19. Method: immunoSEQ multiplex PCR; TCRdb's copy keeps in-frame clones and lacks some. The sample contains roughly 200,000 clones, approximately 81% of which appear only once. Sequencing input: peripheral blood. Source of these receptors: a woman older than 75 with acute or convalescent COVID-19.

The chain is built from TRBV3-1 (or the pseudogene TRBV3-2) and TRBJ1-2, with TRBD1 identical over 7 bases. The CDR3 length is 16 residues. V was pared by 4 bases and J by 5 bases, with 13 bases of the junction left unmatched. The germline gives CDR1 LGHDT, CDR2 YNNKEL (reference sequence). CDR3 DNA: TGTGCCAGCAGCCCCCTCAGCCAGGGACAGCTATATGGCTACACCTTC. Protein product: CASSPLSQGQLYGYTF.

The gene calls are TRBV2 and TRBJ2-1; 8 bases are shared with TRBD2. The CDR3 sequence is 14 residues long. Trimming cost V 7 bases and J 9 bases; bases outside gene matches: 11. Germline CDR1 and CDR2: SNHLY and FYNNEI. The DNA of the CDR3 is TGTGCCAGCATCTCGCGGGAGGCGTCGGGTGAGCAGTTCTTC. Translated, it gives CASISREASGEQFF.

CDR3 nucleotides: TGTGCCAGCAGTTACATGACAGGGGGCACCGGGGAGCTGTTTTTT. This translates into CASSYMTGGTGELFF. This chain joins TRBV6-5 and TRBJ2-2, with 9 positions matching TRBD1. CDR3 length: 15 residues. Trimming removed 2 bases from V and 4 bases from J; junction bases left unmatched: 2. Germline lookup yields CDR1 MNHEY and CDR2 SVGAGI.

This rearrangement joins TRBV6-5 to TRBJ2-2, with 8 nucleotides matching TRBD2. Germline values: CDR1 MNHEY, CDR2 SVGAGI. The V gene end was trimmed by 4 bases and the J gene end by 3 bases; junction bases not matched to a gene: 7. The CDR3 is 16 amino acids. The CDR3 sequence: CASSSPGTSHTGELFF. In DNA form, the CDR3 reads TGTGCCAGCAGTTCCCCCGGGACTAGTCACACCGGGGAGCTGTTTTTT.

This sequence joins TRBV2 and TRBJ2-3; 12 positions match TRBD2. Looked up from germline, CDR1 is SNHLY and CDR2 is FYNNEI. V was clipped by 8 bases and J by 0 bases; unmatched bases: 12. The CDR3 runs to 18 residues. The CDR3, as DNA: TGTGCCAGCCGGTATGGGACTAGCGGGTCGTCTAGCACAGATACGCAGTATTTT. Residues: CASRYGTSGSSSTDTQYF.

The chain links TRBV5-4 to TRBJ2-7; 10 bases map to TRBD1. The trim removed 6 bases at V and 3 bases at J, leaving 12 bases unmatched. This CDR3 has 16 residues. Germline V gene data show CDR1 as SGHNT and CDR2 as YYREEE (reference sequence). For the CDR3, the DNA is TGTGCCAGCACCATCGGCGGGACAGGGGCCGGCTACGAGCAGTACTTC. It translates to CASTIGGTGAGYEQYF.

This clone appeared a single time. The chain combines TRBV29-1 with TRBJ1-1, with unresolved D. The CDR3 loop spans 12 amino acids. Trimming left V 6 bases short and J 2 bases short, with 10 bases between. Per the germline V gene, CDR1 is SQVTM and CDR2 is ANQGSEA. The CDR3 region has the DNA TGCAGCGTCTACTCACTAAACACTGAAGCTTTCTTT. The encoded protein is CSVYSLNTEAFF.

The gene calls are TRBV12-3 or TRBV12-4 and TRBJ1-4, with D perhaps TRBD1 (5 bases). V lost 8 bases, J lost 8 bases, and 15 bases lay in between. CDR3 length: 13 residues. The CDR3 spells CASATGAREKLFF. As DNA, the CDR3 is TGTGCCAGCGCCACAGGAGCCAGAGAAAAACTGTTTTTT.